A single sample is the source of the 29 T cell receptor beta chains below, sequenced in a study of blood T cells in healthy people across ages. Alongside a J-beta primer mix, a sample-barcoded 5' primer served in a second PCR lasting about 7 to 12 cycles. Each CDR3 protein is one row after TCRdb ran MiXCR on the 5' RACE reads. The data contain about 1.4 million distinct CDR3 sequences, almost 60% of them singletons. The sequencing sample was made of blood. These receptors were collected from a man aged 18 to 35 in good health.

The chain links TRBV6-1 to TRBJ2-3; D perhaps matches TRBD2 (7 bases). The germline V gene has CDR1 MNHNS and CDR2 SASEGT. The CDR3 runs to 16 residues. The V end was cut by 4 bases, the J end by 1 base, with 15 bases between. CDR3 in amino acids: CASSGAIGGGTDTQYF. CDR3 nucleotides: TGTGCCAGCAGTGGAGCGATAGGGGGGGGCACAGATACGCAGTATTTT.

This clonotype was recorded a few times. The CDR3: CASSPPGFGYTF. The DNA for the CDR3 is TGTGCCAGCAGCCCTCCGGGGTTTGGCTACACCTTC. This rearrangement joins TRBV7-9 to TRBJ1-2, with D unresolved. The CDR3 runs to 12 residues. Between the trimmed V and J ends, which lost 5 bases and 7 bases, there was a span of 11 bases. Per germline, CDR1 SEHNR and CDR2 FQNEAQ (reference sequence).

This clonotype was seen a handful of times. DNA of the CDR3: TGTGCCAGCAGCTTACAGGGGCTCCACACAGATACGCAGTATTTT. Its protein is CASSLQGLHTDTQYF. The chain links TRBV5-5 to TRBJ2-3; TRBD1 agrees at 7 bases. From germline, CDR1 is SGHKS and CDR2 YYEKEE (reference sequence). This CDR3 contains 15 residues. V was clipped by 2 bases and J by 2 bases; unmatched bases: 5. The full variable domain, completed using reference TRBV5-5 and TRBJ2-3, is DAGVTQSPTHLIKTRGQQVTLRCSPISGHKSVSWYQQVLGQGPQFIFQYYEKEERGRGNFPDRFSARQFPNYSSELNVNALLLGDSALYLCASSLQGLHTDTQYFGPGTRLTVL.

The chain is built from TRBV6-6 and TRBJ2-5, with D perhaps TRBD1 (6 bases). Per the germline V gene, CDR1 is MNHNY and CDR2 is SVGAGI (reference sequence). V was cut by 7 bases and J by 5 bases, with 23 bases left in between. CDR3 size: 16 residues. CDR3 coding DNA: TGTGCCAGCACCGTCGCCTCGGACAGCCTGTGGGAGACCCAGTACTTC. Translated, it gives CASTVASDSLWETQYF.

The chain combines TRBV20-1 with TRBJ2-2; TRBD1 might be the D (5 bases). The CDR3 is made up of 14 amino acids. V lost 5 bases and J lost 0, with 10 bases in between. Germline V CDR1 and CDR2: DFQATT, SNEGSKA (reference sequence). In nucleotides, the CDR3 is TGCAGTGCTGTGGGGCACGCGAACACCGGGGAGCTGTTTTTT. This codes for CSAVGHANTGELFF.

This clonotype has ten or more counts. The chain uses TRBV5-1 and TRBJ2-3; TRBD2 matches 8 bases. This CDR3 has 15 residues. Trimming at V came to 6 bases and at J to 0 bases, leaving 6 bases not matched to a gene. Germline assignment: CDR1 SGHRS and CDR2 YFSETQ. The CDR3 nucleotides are TGCGCCAGCACGTCACTAGCGGCTAGCACAGATACGCAGTATTTT. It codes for CASTSLAASTDTQYF.

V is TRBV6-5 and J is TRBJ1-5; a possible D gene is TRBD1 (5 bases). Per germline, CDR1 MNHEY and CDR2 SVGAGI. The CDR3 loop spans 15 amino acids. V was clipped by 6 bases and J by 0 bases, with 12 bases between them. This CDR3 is CASSTGQYSNQPQHF. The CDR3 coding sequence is TGTGCCAGCAGCACGGGGCAGTATAGCAATCAGCCCCAGCATTTT.

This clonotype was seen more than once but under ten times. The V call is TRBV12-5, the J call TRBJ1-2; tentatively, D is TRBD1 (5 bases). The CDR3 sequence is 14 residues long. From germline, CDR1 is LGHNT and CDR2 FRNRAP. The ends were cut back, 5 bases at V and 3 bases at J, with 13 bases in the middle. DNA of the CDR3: TGTGCTAGTGGTAATCCCGACAGCCACTATGGCTACACCTTC. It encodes CASGNPDSHYGYTF. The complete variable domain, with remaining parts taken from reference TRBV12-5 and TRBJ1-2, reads DARVTQTPRHKVTEMGQEVTMRCQPILGHNTVFWYRQTMMQGLELLAYFRNRAPLDDSGMPKDRFSAEMPDATLATLKIQPSEPRDSAVYFCASGNPDSHYGYTFGSGTRLTVV.

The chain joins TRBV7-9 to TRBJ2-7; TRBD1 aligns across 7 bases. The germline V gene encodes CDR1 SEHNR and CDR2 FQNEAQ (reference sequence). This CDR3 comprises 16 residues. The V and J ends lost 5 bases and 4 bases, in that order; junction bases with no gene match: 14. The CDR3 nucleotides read TGTGCCAGCAGCCCCAGTCTGACAGGGAAGGGGTACGAGCAGTACTTC. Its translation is CASSPSLTGKGYEQYF.

This chain's CDR3 is CASSLGGPPPYNEQFF. CDR3 in DNA: TGTGCCAGCAGCTTAGGGGGTCCCCCCCCCTACAATGAGCAGTTCTTC. The chain links TRBV7-2 to TRBJ2-1; D is unclear. The germline V gene encodes CDR1 SGHTA and CDR2 FQGNSA. V gave up 1 base and J gave up 2 bases, with 12 bases separating them. The CDR3 loop spans 16 amino acids.

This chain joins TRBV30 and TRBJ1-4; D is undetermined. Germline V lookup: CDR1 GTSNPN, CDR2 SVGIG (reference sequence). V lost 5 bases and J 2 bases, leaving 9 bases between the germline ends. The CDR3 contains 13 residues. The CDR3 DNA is TGTGCCTGGGGTTGGTCCACTAATGAAAAACTGTTTTTT. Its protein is CAWGWSTNEKLFF.

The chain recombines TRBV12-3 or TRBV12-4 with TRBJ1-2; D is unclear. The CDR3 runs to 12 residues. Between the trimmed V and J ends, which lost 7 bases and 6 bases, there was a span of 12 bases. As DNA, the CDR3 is TGTGCCAGCACCAGCACGGAGGATGGCTACACCTTC. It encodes CASTSTEDGYTF.

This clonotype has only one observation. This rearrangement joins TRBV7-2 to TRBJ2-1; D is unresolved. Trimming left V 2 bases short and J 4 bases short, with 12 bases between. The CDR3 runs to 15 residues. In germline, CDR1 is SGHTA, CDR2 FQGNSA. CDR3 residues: CASSLRDSRYNEQFF. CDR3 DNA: TGTGCCAGCAGCTTAAGGGATAGCCGATACAATGAGCAGTTCTTC.

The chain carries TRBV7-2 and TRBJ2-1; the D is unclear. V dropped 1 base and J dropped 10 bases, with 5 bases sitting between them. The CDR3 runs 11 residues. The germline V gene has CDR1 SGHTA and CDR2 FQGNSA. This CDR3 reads CASSLEWEQFF. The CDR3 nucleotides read TGTGCCAGCAGCTTAGAGTGGGAGCAGTTCTTC.

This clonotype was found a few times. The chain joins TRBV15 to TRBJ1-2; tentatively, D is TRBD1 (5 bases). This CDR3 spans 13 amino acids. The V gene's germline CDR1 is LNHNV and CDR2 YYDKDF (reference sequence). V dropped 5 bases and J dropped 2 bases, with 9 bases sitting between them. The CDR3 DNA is TGTGCCACCAGCGAGACAGCGAACTATGGCTACACCTTC. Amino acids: CATSETANYGYTF.

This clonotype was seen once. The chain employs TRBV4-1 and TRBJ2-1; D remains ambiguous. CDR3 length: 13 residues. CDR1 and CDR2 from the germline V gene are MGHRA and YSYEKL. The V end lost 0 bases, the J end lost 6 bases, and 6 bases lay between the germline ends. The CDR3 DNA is TGCGCCAGCAGCCAAGATACCCTCAATGAGCAGTTCTTC. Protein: CASSQDTLNEQFF.

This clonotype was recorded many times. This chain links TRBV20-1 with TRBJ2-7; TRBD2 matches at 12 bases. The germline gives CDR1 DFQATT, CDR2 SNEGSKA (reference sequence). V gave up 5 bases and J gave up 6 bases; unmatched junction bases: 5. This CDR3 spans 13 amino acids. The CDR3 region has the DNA TGCAGTGCTCCAGGACTAGCGGGGCTCGAGCAGTACTTC. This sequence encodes CSAPGLAGLEQYF.

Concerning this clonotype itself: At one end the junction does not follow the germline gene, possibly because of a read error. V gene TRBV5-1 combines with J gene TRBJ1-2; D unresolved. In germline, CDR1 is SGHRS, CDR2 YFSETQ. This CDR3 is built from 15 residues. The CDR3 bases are TGCGCCAGCAGCTTGTCCCCTGGGGAGGCCTATGGCTGCACCTTC. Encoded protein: CASSLSPGEAYGCTF.

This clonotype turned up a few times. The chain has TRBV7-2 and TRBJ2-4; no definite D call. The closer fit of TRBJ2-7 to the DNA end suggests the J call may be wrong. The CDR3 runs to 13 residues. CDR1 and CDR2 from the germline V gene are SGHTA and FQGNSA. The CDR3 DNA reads TGTGCCAGCAGCTTTTTTTTGGGTTACGAGCAGTACTTC. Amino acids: CASSFFLGYEQYF.

The CDR3 spells CASSSYTNYGYTF. The DNA for the CDR3 is TGTGCCAGCAGCTCGTATACTAACTATGGCTACACCTTC. The chain uses TRBV7-9 and TRBJ1-2; no definite D call. V lost 4 bases, J lost 0 bases, and 6 bases lay in between. This CDR3 is 13 amino acids long. The germline V gene has CDR1 SEHNR and CDR2 FQNEAQ (reference sequence).

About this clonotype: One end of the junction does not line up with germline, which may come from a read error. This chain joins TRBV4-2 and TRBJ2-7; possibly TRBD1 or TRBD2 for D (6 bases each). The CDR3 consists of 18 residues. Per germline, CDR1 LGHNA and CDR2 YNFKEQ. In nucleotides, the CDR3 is TGTGCCAGCAGCCAAGTGACGTTTCCGGACAGCGGGTCCTACGAGCGGTACTTC. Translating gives CASSQVTFPDSGSYERYF.

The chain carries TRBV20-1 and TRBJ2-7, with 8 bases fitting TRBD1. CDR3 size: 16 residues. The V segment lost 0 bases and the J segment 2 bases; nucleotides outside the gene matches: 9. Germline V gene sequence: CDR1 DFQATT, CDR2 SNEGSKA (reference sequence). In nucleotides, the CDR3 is TGCAGTGCTAGAGATCTGGGACAGGTGCTTACCTACGAGCAGTACTTC. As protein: CSARDLGQVLTYEQYF.

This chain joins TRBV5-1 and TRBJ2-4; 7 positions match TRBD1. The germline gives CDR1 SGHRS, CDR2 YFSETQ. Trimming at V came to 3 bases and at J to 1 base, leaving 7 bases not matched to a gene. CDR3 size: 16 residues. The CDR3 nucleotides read TGCGCCAGCAGCTCCGACAGGGCTCTTGCCAAAAACATTCAGTACTTC. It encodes CASSSDRALAKNIQYF.

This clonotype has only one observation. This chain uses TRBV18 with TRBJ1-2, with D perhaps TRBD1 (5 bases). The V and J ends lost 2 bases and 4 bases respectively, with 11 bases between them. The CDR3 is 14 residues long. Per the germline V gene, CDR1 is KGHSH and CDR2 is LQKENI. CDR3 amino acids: CASSPDSGLYGYTF. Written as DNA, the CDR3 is TGTGCCAGCTCACCAGACAGCGGGCTCTATGGCTACACCTTC.

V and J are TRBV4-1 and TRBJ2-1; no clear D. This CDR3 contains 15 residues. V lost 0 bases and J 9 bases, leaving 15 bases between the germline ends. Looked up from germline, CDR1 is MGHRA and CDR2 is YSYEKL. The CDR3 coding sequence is TGCGCCAGCAGCCAAGATAGCAGAAATTTCCCTGAGCAGTTCTTC. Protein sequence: CASSQDSRNFPEQFF.

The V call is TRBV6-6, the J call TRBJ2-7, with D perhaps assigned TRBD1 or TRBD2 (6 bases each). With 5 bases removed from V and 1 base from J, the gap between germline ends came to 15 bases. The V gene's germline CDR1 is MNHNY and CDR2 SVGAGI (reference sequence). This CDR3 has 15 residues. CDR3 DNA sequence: TGTGCCAGCAGTACGGGGGCAGGGGAATCCTACGAGCAGTACTTC. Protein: CASSTGAGESYEQYF.

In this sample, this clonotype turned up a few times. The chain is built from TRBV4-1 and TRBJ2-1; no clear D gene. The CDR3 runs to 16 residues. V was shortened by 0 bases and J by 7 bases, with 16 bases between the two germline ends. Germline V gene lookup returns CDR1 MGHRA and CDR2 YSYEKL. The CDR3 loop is CASSQEGTLVTNEQFF. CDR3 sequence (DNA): TGCGCCAGCAGCCAAGAAGGAACCTTGGTTACTAATGAGCAGTTCTTC.

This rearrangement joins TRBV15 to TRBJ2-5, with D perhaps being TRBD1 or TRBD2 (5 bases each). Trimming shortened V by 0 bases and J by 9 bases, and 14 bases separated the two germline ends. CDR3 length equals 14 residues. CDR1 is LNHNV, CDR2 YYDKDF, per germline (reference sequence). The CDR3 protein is CATSREGPQGAQYF. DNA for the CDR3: TGTGCCACCAGCAGAGAGGGACCCCAAGGGGCCCAGTACTTC.

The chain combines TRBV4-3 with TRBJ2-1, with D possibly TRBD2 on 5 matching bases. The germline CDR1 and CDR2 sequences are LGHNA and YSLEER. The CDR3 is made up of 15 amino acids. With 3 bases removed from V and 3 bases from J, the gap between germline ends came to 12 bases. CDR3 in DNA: TGCGCCAGCAGCCAGGACGGGGTTTACTACAATGAGCAGTTCTTC. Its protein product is CASSQDGVYYNEQFF.